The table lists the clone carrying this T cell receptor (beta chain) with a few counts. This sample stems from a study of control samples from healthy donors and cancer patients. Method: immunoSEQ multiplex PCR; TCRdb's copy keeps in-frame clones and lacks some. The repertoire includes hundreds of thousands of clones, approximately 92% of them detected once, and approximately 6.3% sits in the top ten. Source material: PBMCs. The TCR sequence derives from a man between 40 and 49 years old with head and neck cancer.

The CDR3 nucleotides are TGTGCCAGTAGTACCGGGACACCTTATGACTATGGCTACACCTTC. It encodes CASSTGTPYDYGYTF. V usage is TRBV19 and J usage is TRBJ1-2; D is possibly TRBD1 (6 bases). Per the germline V gene, CDR1 is LNHDA and CDR2 is SQIVND (reference sequence). V lost 4 bases, J lost 3 bases, and 15 bases lay in between. This CDR3 region has 15 residues.